One and the same sample provided the 8 T cell receptor beta chains below, sequenced in a study of shared clonotypes between healthy human individuals. Assay used: immunoSEQ multiplex PCR; TCRdb lists only in-frame clones, some missing. The sample lists some 510,000 clones; 79% were seen once. Sequenced: PBMCs. Receptors originate from a woman in her forties in good health. Some clones in this sample may be carry-over from other donors' samples.

The CDR3 sequence: CASSVEGSYEQYF. The CDR3 nucleotides read TGTGCCAGCAGCGTAGAGGGGTCCTACGAGCAGTACTTC. The chain recombines TRBV9 with TRBJ2-7; tentative D call: TRBD1 (5 bases). CDR1 and CDR2 from the germline V gene are SGDLS and YYNGEE. The CDR3 contains 13 residues. V was trimmed by 0 bases and J by 1 base, leaving 5 bases between them.

This chain links TRBV28 with TRBJ2-5; 8 nucleotides line up with TRBD2. The CDR3 is 14 amino acids. Germline loops: CDR1 MDHEN, CDR2 SYDVKM. The J segment lost 4 bases and the V segment lost 6 bases, leaving 7 bases of the junction unmatched. CDR3 in amino acids: CASRRPAGVETQYF. The CDR3 DNA is TGTGCCAGCAGGCGGCCAGCGGGAGTAGAGACCCAGTACTTC. Full variable domain (rest looked up from reference TRBV28 and TRBJ2-5): DVKVTQSSRYLVKRTGEKVFLECVQDMDHENMFWYRQDPGLGLRLIYFSYDVKMKEKGDIPEGYSVSREKKERFSLILESASTNQTSMYLCASRRPAGVETQYFGPGTRLLVL.

This clone showed up just a few times. The chain has TRBV30 and TRBJ1-4; D is ambiguous. The CDR3 length is 13 residues. Germline values: CDR1 GTSNPN, CDR2 SVGIG (reference sequence). V was pared by 4 bases and J by 2 bases, with 8 bases between. The DNA of the CDR3 is TGTGCCTGGATGCCGGGGACTAATGAAAAACTGTTTTTT. This encodes CAWMPGTNEKLFF.

The chain recombines TRBV19 with TRBJ2-2; D not resolved. The CDR3 runs 16 residues. Germline CDR1 reads LNHDA; CDR2 reads SQIVND (reference sequence). The V gene lost 7 bases and the J gene lost 0 bases, with 15 bases spanning the gap. The CDR3, as DNA: TGTGCCAGTACCTCTTTGATAGGGTCGAACACCGGGGAGCTGTTTTTT. Protein sequence: CASTSLIGSNTGELFF.

The chain combines TRBV5-5 with TRBJ1-3; D not resolved. The CDR3 has 16 residues. The V end was cut by 0 bases, the J end by 0 bases, with 10 bases between. Germline CDR1 SGHKS, CDR2 YYEKEE (reference sequence). CDR3 nucleotides: TGTGCCAGCAGCTTGGCAAAGAGAGTCTCTGGAAACACCATATATTTT. This codes for CASSLAKRVSGNTIYF.

The chain recombines TRBV28 with TRBJ2-5; D is unclear. TRBJ2-7 explains the end of the DNA better; the J call may be wrong. Germline V gene lookup returns CDR1 MDHEN and CDR2 SYDVKM. The CDR3 is made up of 13 amino acids. The CDR3 region is CASSPGFTYEQYF. DNA of the CDR3: TGTGCCAGCAGTCCCGGGTTCACCTACGAGCAGTACTTC.

The sample holds a few counts of this clone. The chain couples TRBV20-1 to TRBJ2-3; the D is unclear. Germline CDR1 DFQATT, CDR2 SNEGSKA (reference sequence). The V end lost 1 base, the J end lost 5 bases, and 4 bases lay between the germline ends. This CDR3 region has 11 residues. The CDR3 DNA reads as TGCAGTGCTAGAGTAGTAGATACGCAGTATTTT. This gives the protein CSARVVDTQYF.

The CDR3 loop reads CASSPRGAGYGYTF. The CDR3 region has the DNA TGTGCCAGCAGTCCACGGGGGGCTGGCTATGGCTACACCTTC. The V and J genes are TRBV28 and TRBJ1-2, with a tentative D call TRBD1 (6 bases). The germline V and J ends were trimmed by 5 bases and 4 bases, with 14 bases remaining between them. Germline V gene lookup returns CDR1 MDHEN and CDR2 SYDVKM. The CDR3 length is 14 residues.